The rows below give T cell receptor beta chains drawn from one sample of a study of blood T cell repertoires in COVID-19. The method was immunoSEQ multiplex PCR; TCRdb's version includes in-frame clones alone and lacks a portion of them. The sample includes around 150,000 clones, around four fifths of them seen just once. Sequenced: peripheral blood. These receptors all stem from an elderly woman with active or convalescent COVID-19. Both conserved end residues are part of each CDR3. D genes are given only for firm matches. Part of the rows lack a size; the others show once, few, many or a class for expanded clones.

TRBJ1-2	TRBD1	TRBV6-4	.	CASSENLGTGERGYTF	TGTGCCAGCAGTGAGAACCTCGGGACAGGGGAACGAGGCTACACCTTC
TRBJ1-1	TRBD1	TRBV11-2	.	CASSLTGRSDTEAFF	TGTGCCAGCAGCTTGACAGGGCGGTCGGACACTGAAGCTTTCTTT
TRBJ2-5	TRBD2	TRBV9	.	CASSVGTSGAQETQYF	TGTGCCAGCAGCGTAGGGACTAGCGGGGCCCAAGAGACCCAGTACTTC
TRBJ1-5	.	TRBV12-3/TRBV12-4	.	CASSLGELQHF	TGTGCCAGCAGTTTAGGGGAGCTCCAGCATTTT
TRBJ1-1	.	TRBV13	.	CASSFRVKTEAFF	TGTGCCAGCAGCTTCAGGGTAAAAACTGAAGCTTTCTTT
TRBJ1-1	.	TRBV11-3	once	CASSLAPSSGHTEAFF	TGTGCCAGCAGCTTAGCCCCGAGTTCAGGGCACACTGAAGCTTTCTTT
TRBJ1-2	.	TRBV11-3	.	CASSPLGHWDYTF	TGTGCCAGCAGCCCTTTGGGACATTGGGACTACACCTTC
TRBJ1-2	.	TRBV23-1	.	CASSLLPPGEGYGYTF	TGCGCCAGCAGTCTACTCCCCCCCGGAGAGGGCTATGGCTACACCTTC
TRBJ2-5	TRBD1	TRBV19	.	CASSIDLGQGKETQYF	TGTGCCAGTAGTATAGATCTGGGACAGGGAAAAGAGACCCAGTACTTC
TRBJ1-1	.	TRBV7-6	.	CASSPPGYTEAFF	TGTGCCAGCAGCCCCCCAGGGTACACGGAAGCTTTCTTT
TRBJ2-7	.	TRBV25-1	.	CASSDGAGDYEQYF	TGTGCCAGCAGTGACGGGGCAGGGGACTACGAGCAGTACTTC
TRBJ2-1	.	TRBV10-3	once	CAIGGSGPQGFF	TGTGCCATCGGGGGGAGCGGGCCCCAAGGGTTCTTC
TRBJ1-6	.	TRBV7-6	.	CASSVGSQGYSPLHF	TGTGCCAGCAGCGTCGGGTCTCAAGGATACTCACCCCTCCACTTT
TRBJ1-1	TRBD1	TRBV13	.	CASRKGGAGMNTEAFF	TGTGCCAGCAGAAAAGGGGGCGCGGGGATGAACACTGAAGCTTTCTTT
TRBJ1-5	.	TRBV2	.	CASTRRVEQPQHF	TGTGCCAGCACCCGACGGGTAGAGCAGCCCCAGCATTTT
TRBJ2-7	.	TRBV7-2	.	CASSLAHLYEQYF	TGTGCCAGCAGCTTAGCGCATCTATACGAGCAGTACTTC
TRBJ1-6	.	TRBV14	.	CASSQINSPLHF	TGTGCCAGCAGCCAAATAAATTCACCCCTCCACTTT
TRBJ1-6	.	TRBV2	.	CASSPKRDFLHF	TGTGCCAGCAGTCCGAAAAGGGACTTCCTCCACTTT
TRBJ2-3	TRBD2	TRBV4-2	.	CASSQDMPSGGALPSTDTQYF	TGTGCCAGCAGCCAAGATATGCCTAGCGGGGGGGCCCTTCCTAGCACAGATACGCAGTATTTT
TRBJ2-2	.	TRBV4-1	.	CASSQEWAGNTGELFF	TGCGCCAGCAGCCAAGAGTGGGCAGGGAACACCGGGGAGCTGTTTTTT
TRBJ1-4	.	TRBV6-5	.	CASSLERGVGNEKLFF	TGTGCCAGCAGTTTGGAAAGGGGCGTGGGTAATGAAAAACTGTTTTTT
TRBJ1-2	.	TRBV19	few	CASSDTGSNYGYTF	TGTGCCAGTAGTGACACAGGGTCGAACTATGGCTACACCTTC
TRBJ1-2	TRBD1	TRBV11-2	.	CASSVPGGTNYGYTF	TGTGCCAGCAGCGTCCCAGGGGGGACTAACTATGGCTACACCTTC
TRBJ1-2	TRBD1	TRBV7-9	.	CASSLGGQGNYGYTF	TGTGCCAGCAGCTTAGGGGGACAGGGGAACTATGGCTACACCTTC
TRBJ2-1	.	TRBV27	.	CASSLRSYNEQFF	TGTGCCAGCAGTTTACGGAGTTACAATGAGCAGTTCTTC
TRBJ1-3	.	TRBV6-4	.	CASFMRPSGNTIYF	TGTGCCAGCTTCATGCGTCCCTCTGGAAACACCATATATTTT
TRBJ1-4	TRBD1	TRBV5-8	.	CASSPWTGANEKLFF	TGTGCCAGCAGCCCCTGGACAGGGGCTAATGAAAAACTGTTTTTT
TRBJ1-1	TRBD1	TRBV6-5	.	CASNSDRVTEAFF	TGTGCCAGCAACTCGGACAGGGTCACTGAAGCTTTCTTT
TRBJ1-1	.	TRBV11-2	once	CASSLEGATGEAFF	TGTGCCAGCAGCTTAGAAGGGGCGACAGGTGAAGCTTTCTTT
TRBJ2-7	TRBD1	TRBV19	few	CASSITPGGYEQYF	TGTGCCAGTAGTATAACTCCAGGGGGCTACGAGCAGTACTTC
TRBJ1-5	.	TRBV15	.	CATSRDFTGRDQPQHF	TGTGCCACCAGCAGAGATTTCACAGGGAGGGATCAGCCCCAGCATTTT
TRBJ2-2	TRBD1	TRBV5-4	.	CASSGGQGMGTGELFF	TGTGCCAGCAGCGGTGGACAGGGGATGGGCACCGGGGAGCTGTTTTTT
TRBJ2-2	TRBD2	TRBV11-2	.	CASSRTSGGVEELFF	TGTGCCAGCAGTCGGACTAGCGGGGGGGTGGAGGAGCTGTTTTTT
TRBJ2-7	.	TRBV18	once	CASSEVAGDDEQYF	TGTGCCAGCTCAGAGGTGGCAGGGGATGACGAGCAGTACTTC
TRBJ2-2	TRBD1	TRBV10-3	.	CAISYTGANTGELFF	TGTGCCATCAGCTACACAGGGGCGAACACCGGGGAGCTGTTTTTT
TRBJ1-5	.	TRBV27	.	CASSLKGLNQPQHF	TGTGCCAGCAGTTTAAAAGGACTCAATCAGCCCCAGCATTTT